These 15 T cell receptor delta chains were all obtained from the same sample, sequenced in a study of Vδ1+ human thymocytes (dated by TCRdb to between 2018 and 2020). Paper-wide results and their limitations: Thymic TRG and TRD repertoires appeared highly polyclonal with Gaussian CDR3 length distributions, unlike oligoclonal peripheral blood repertoires.

TCRdb shows the sequencer as Illumina MiSeq. RNA extraction was performed with the RNeasy mini kit, and reverse transcription was done with Superscript III. CDR3 amplicons were produced by multiplex PCR using pooled V-gene forward primers and a constant-region reverse primer with Illumina adaptor overhangs. In TCRdb, clones were called once more from the public reads by CATT, and rows of identical DNA were later combined. The sample includes 23,000 or so delta-chain clones, with approximately 30% observed a single time. Of the sample, around 1.6% is held by the ten largest clones. What these receptors recognize is not known. The sequenced sample consisted of Vdelta1+ gamma-delta thymocytes from the thymus. The sample's cell subset or site label, decoded: FACS-sorted CD3+ TCRalphabeta- TCRVdelta1+ TCRVdelta2- thymocytes. These receptors were obtained from a boy under three years old who had congenital heart surgery.

The V gene is TRDV1, the J gene TRDJ1; D remains unclear. CDR1 and CDR2 from the germline V gene are TSWWSYY and QGS. This CDR3 has 14 amino acids. Trimming removed 3 bases at V and 4 bases at J, with 12 bases between. The CDR3 coding sequence is TGTGCTCTTGGGGACGCCATTTCCCACGATAAACTCATCTTT. Residues: CALGDAISHDKLIF.

This clone has only one observation. This specimen includes other DNA sequences encoding the same CDR3. This chain connects TRDV1 to TRDJ1, with D perhaps TRDD2 (7 bases). Trimming took 4 bases from V and 0 from J, leaving 36 bases between them. The CDR3 loop spans 23 amino acids. The germline gives CDR1 TSWWSYY, CDR2 QGS. CDR3 region: CALGVPTSTGSVTGNVYTDKLIF. CDR3 nucleotide sequence: TGTGCTCTTGGGGTTCCTACGTCAACTGGGTCCGTCACGGGGAATGTGTACACCGATAAACTCATCTTT.

The chain joins TRDV1 to TRDJ1; 8 nucleotides match TRDD3. The CDR3 has 19 amino acids. Germline CDR1 and CDR2: TSWWSYY and QGS. Unmatched junction bases numbered 20, after V lost 5 bases and J lost 3 bases. The CDR3 coding sequence is TGTGCTCTTGGGTCTCAGGGATGGAACTATGGGGGATCGGCCGATAAACTCATCTTT. Protein sequence: CALGSQGWNYGGSADKLIF.

This clone was detected only a few times. A read error may be the cause here, since a much bigger clone is one base away. Other DNA sequences in this specimen translate into the identical CDR3. The chain is built from TRDV1 and TRDJ1; D is possibly TRDD3 (5 bases). CDR1 TSWWSYY and CDR2 QGS come from the germline V gene. The CDR3 runs 17 residues. The CDR3 here is CALGISVVGRYTDKLIF. CDR3 DNA: TGTGCCCTTGGGATTTCGGTGGTGGGGAGGTACACCGATAAACTCATCTTT.

Points on this clone: The junction and the germline gene differ at one end; a read error may be behind it. This chain joins TRDV1 and TRDJ1, with 9 bases lining up with TRDD3. The CDR3 has 18 amino acids. The germline V gene encodes CDR1 TSWWSYY and CDR2 QGS. The CDR3 nucleotides are TGTGCTCTTGGGCAAGACCCTTGGCTGGGGGATTACACCGATAAACTCATTTTT. It translates to CALGQDPWLGDYTDKLIF.

The chain uses TRDV1 and TRDJ1, with D maybe TRDD3 (8 bases). Germline CDR1 TSWWSYY, CDR2 QGS. The CDR3 totals 22 residues. V gave up 1 base and J gave up 1 base, with 31 bases separating them. The chain's CDR3 is CALGEPCSPTNSYGIRTDKLIF. The DNA of the CDR3 is TGTGCTCTTGGGGAACCGTGTTCCCCTACAAATTCCTACGGGATACGCACCGATAAACTCATCTTT.

In regard to this clone: This may arise from a read error, as a much more abundant clone is one base away. V and J are TRDV1 and TRDJ1; 8 bases line up with TRDD3. V dropped 4 bases and J dropped 4; count of bases not matched to a gene: 14. Germline V gene lookup returns CDR1 TSWWSYY and CDR2 QGS. The CDR3 contains 17 residues. CDR3 region: CALGVPGIRLHGDKLIF. The CDR3 coding sequence is TGTGCTCTTGGGGTCCCTGGGATACGCCTGCATGGCGATAAACTCATCTTT.

This clone was counted once. The chain recombines TRDV1 with TRDJ1, with D possibly matching TRDD3 (6 bases). This CDR3 has 22 amino acids. Germline V lookup: CDR1 TSWWSYY, CDR2 QGS. V lost 0 bases and J lost 0, with 29 bases in between. The CDR3 loop reads CALGELQGFPPKGGNHTDKLIF. The CDR3 nucleotides are TGTGCTCTTGGGGAACTCCAAGGCTTCCCACCGAAAGGGGGGAACCACACCGATAAACTCATCTTT.

V usage is TRDV1 and J usage is TRDJ1; 7 nucleotides line up with TRDD3. The V segment lost 2 bases and the J segment 8 bases; nucleotides outside the gene matches: 23. The CDR3 totals 19 residues. Germline CDR1 is TSWWSYY and CDR2 is QGS. The CDR3 bases are TGTGCTCTTGGGGAAAGAGGGCCCAAACAACTGGGGATAACTCGAAAACTCATCTTT. Translating it yields CALGERGPKQLGITRKLIF.

The V gene is TRDV1, the J gene TRDJ1; 8 bases are a match to TRDD3. Trimming removed 0 bases from V and 1 base from J; junction bases left unmatched: 22. Germline V gene data show CDR1 as TSWWSYY and CDR2 as QGS. CDR3 length: 22 residues. The CDR3 protein is CALGELEYTLLRTGGLTDKLIF. The DNA of the CDR3 is TGTGCTCTTGGGGAACTTGAGTATACCCTACTGCGTACTGGGGGTCTCACCGATAAACTCATCTTT.

This clone was detected only a few times. The chain joins TRDV1 to TRDJ1; 12 bases map to TRDD3. The CDR3 is 25 residues long. Germline loops: CDR1 TSWWSYY, CDR2 QGS. J gave up 1 base and V 0 bases, and 27 bases lay outside the gene matches. This chain's CDR3 is CALGELPETSFVPWGIRPTTDKLIF. CDR3 DNA: TGTGCTCTTGGGGAACTCCCCGAGACTTCCTTTGTTCCCTGGGGGATACGTCCCACCACCGATAAACTCATCTTT.

This clone was counted only a few times. Since a much larger clone is just one base distant, this may be a read error. In the same sample, other DNA sequences code for this CDR3. The chain is built from TRDV1 and TRDJ1; TRDD3 agrees at 11 bases. The junction had 17 bases not matched to a gene; V was cut back by 5 bases and J by 0 bases. The germline gives CDR1 TSWWSYY, CDR2 QGS. The CDR3 contains 20 residues. Here the CDR3 DNA reads TGTGCTCTTGGGCCACCCCTGGGACTGGGGGATAGAGGGTACACCGATAAACTCATCTTT. Protein product: CALGPPLGLGDRGYTDKLIF.

The chain has TRDV1 and TRDJ1; D remains ambiguous. Trimming left V 3 bases short and J 0 bases short, with 23 bases between. The CDR3 covers 19 residues. CDR1 is TSWWSYY and CDR2 is QGS in the germline V gene. For the CDR3, the DNA is TGTGCTCTTGGGGATTCCCCACATTCCGGTTTTTTTTACACCGATAAACTCATCTTT. Translation: CALGDSPHSGFFYTDKLIF.

Points on this clone: This sample includes further DNA sequences coding for the same CDR3. The rearrangement uses TRDV1 and TRDJ1, with D possibly TRDD2 on 5 matching bases. Trimming removed 1 base from V and 2 bases from J, with 17 bases in between. Germline CDR1 is TSWWSYY and CDR2 is QGS. The length of the CDR3 is 17 residues. DNA of the CDR3: TGTGCTCTTGGGGAACGATCTTCCCAACTGTTTACCGATAAACTCATCTTT. Residues: CALGERSSQLFTDKLIF.

On this clone: At the DNA level, this CDR3 is encoded by other sequences in the same sample as well. V usage is TRDV1 and J usage is TRDJ1; 7 bases are a match to TRDD3. The V segment lost 2 bases and the J segment 4 bases; nucleotides outside the gene matches: 28. Germline V gene lookup returns CDR1 TSWWSYY and CDR2 QGS. CDR3 size: 22 residues. Here the CDR3 reads CALGERGRCGVLGMLYYDKLIF. As DNA, the CDR3 is TGTGCTCTTGGGGAAAGGGGACGATGTGGTGTACTGGGGATGCTCTACTACGATAAACTCATCTTT.